The source of this TCR beta chain is a study of blood T cell repertoires in COVID-19. Study at large: Whether acute or convalescent, the COVID-19 samples came from the United States, Italy and Spain. PBMCs, B-cell-depleted T cells, or T cells were the source of the cDNA or gDNA that made up the material.

This clone is a singleton in its sample. Original analysis: How many nucleated cells were present was estimated from reference gene primer amplification. Method: immunoSEQ multiplex PCR; TCRdb's copy keeps in-frame clones and lacks some. The V and J calls and clone size are taken from that table; D and trimming were inferred from the DNA. The sample lists over 35,000 clones, around 94% seen once, with approximately 9% in the top ten. Germline V gives CDR1 MGHRA, CDR2 YSYEKL. V lost 2 bases to trimming and J lost 5 bases, with 12 bases between them. The CDR3 is 15 residues long. Material for sequencing was peripheral blood. The clonotype comes from a man aged 45 to 65 with active COVID-19. J is TRBJ1-4 and V is TRBV4-1; D is perhaps TRBD1 (6 bases). This chain's CDR3 is CASSQPGTQNEKLFF. CDR3 DNA: TGCGCCAGCAGCCAACCCGGGACACAGAATGAAAAACTGTTTTTT.